This T cell receptor beta chain was captured in a study of cytomegalovirus exposure and HLA in healthy donors. Background on the study: Among the roughly 400 donors who were genotyped, 81% fell in the genetic ancestry cluster that is associated with self-reported Caucasian donors. Overall study results and limits: Most subjects' HLA-A and HLA-B alleles were reportedly predicted from TCR beta sequences. Data from an earlier analysis indicated that most TCR beta V segments were productive either about 87% or about 30% of the time. There were several of the most significant clusters that appeared linked to common viral pathogens in a later analysis.

The PCR employed 60 Vbeta primers together with 13 Jbeta primers. Data came from immunoSEQ multiplex PCR; TCRdb stores just in-frame clones and leaves some out. The profile shows over 85,000 clones, about 8% of them singletons. The CDR3 has 13 residues. The V end was cut by 3 bases, the J end by 5 bases, with 11 bases between. Germline V gene lookup returns CDR1 SGDLS and CDR2 YYNGEE. As concerns this clone: Its antigen is unknown.

The sample comprised PBMCs. The receptor was derived from a man in his fifties in good health and CMV-seronegative. This chain links TRBV9 with TRBJ2-5; D is undetermined. This CDR3 is CASSARPEETQYF. The CDR3 region has the DNA TGTGCCAGCAGCGCTCGACCGGAGGAGACCCAGTACTTC.